Listed here are 25 T cell receptor beta chains from one sample, sequenced in a study of CDR3 diversity in severe acne. TCRdb redid the calling of the PCR reads with MiXCR, one entry per CDR3 protein. Of over 70,000 distinct CDR3 sequences listed, under 65% are singletons. The sequenced material came from blood. These receptors were obtained from a male donor in good health, without acne.

The chain uses TRBV25-1 and TRBJ1-2, with D maybe TRBD1 (6 bases). Germline V gives CDR1 MGHDK, CDR2 SYGVNS. Trimming pared 3 bases from V and 0 bases from J, leaving 8 bases between. CDR3 size: 14 residues. The CDR3 sequence: CASSDAGANYGYTF. As DNA, the CDR3 is TGTGCCAGCAGTGACGCAGGGGCTAACTATGGCTACACCTTC.

The V call is TRBV6-5, the J call TRBJ2-5, with TRBD1 matching 12 bases. This CDR3 region has 15 residues. CDR1 and CDR2 (germline): MNHEY, SVGAGI. After removal of 4 bases from V and 9 bases from J, the junction contained 9 bases not matched to a gene. As DNA, the CDR3 is TGTGCCAGCAGTTCCGGGACAGGGGGCAATCAGCCCCAGTACTTC. As protein: CASSSGTGGNQPQYF.

The chain has TRBV7-2 and TRBJ1-4; TRBD1 matches 9 bases. The CDR3 runs to 13 residues. J gave up 8 bases and V 6 bases, and 4 bases lay outside the gene matches. Germline V CDR1 and CDR2: SGHTA, FQGNSA. The CDR3 sequence: CASRGQGEEKLFF. The CDR3 DNA reads as TGTGCCAGCAGGGGACAGGGCGAGGAAAAACTGTTTTTT. The full variable domain, in which reference TRBV7-2 and TRBJ1-4 provide the parts outside the CDR3, is GAGVSQSPSNKVTEKGKDVELRCDPISGHTALYWYRQSLGQGLEFLIYFQGNSAPDKSGLPSDRFSAERTGGSVSTLTIQRTQQEDSAVYLCASRGQGEEKLFFGSGTQLSVL.

This rearrangement joins TRBV24-1 to TRBJ2-5, with 8 bases matching TRBD2. CDR3 length: 15 residues. Germline trimming cut 0 bases from V and 5 bases from J; bases unmatched to any gene: 4. Germline V lookup: CDR1 KGHDR, CDR2 SFDVKD. DNA for the CDR3: TGTGCCACCAGTGATTTGACTAGCGGCGGGGAGACCCAGTACTTC. Residues: CATSDLTSGGETQYF.

The V call is TRBV24-1, the J call TRBJ2-7; TRBD2 matches 15 bases. Per germline, CDR1 KGHDR and CDR2 SFDVKD. Trimming at V came to 4 bases and at J to 2 bases, leaving 5 bases not matched to a gene. The CDR3 consists of 17 residues. The CDR3 DNA follows: TGTGCCACCAGTGAGGCGGGACTAGCGGGAGGTACCTACGAGCAGTACTTC. Protein: CATSEAGLAGGTYEQYF.

The genes are TRBV25-1 and TRBJ2-3, with 14 bases fitting TRBD2. The J segment lost 5 bases and the V segment lost 2 bases, leaving 3 bases of the junction unmatched. Germline CDR1 MGHDK, CDR2 SYGVNS. The CDR3 is 16 amino acids. The CDR3 spells CASSEGTSGREDTQYF. The CDR3, as DNA: TGTGCCAGCAGTGAAGGGACTAGCGGGAGAGAAGATACGCAGTATTTT.

This chain links TRBV5-1 with TRBJ2-2; D tentatively reads TRBD1 or TRBD2 (5 bases each). The V end was cut by 0 bases, the J end by 2 bases, with 8 bases between. Germline V CDR1 and CDR2: SGHRS, YFSETQ. There are 15 residues in the CDR3. This CDR3 reads CASSLGGANTGELFF. CDR3 sequence (DNA): TGCGCCAGCAGCTTGGGAGGGGCCAACACCGGGGAGCTGTTTTTT.

Note on this clonotype: This likely comes from a read error, as the CDR3 has no conserved phenylalanine or tryptophan at its end. It is unclear where the CDR3 begins or ends on the DNA, so no DNA is shown, and the CDR3 is as TCRdb lists it. The chain has TRBV7-9 and TRBJ2-2; the D call in the table, TRBD1, was not verified against the DNA. The CDR3 has 13 residues if both end residues are counted. Germline V lookup: CDR1 SEHNR, CDR2 FQNEAQ (reference sequence). The CDR3 reads CASSLTTAGANYL.

CDR3 loop: CASSNGQAYEQYF. CDR3 bases: TGTGCCAGTAGCAATGGACAGGCCTACGAGCAGTACTTC. The chain combines TRBV19 with TRBJ2-7; TRBD1 agrees at 7 bases. This CDR3 is built from 13 residues. Germline V gene sequence: CDR1 LNHDA, CDR2 SQIVND (reference sequence). V lost 6 bases, J lost 2 bases, and 4 bases stayed unmatched.

This clonotype is a singleton in its sample. The chain uses TRBV12-3 or TRBV12-4 and TRBJ2-1, with a tentative D call TRBD1 (5 bases). With 5 bases removed from V and 7 bases from J, the gap between germline ends came to 12 bases. The CDR3 length is 13 residues. In DNA form, the CDR3 reads TGTGCCAGCAGTCCGGAAAGGGGTAATGAGCAGTTCTTC. Residues: CASSPERGNEQFF.

In the case of this clonotype: No conserved phenylalanine or tryptophan ends this CDR3, so it is likely a read error. It is unclear where the CDR3 begins or ends on the DNA, so no DNA is shown, and the CDR3 is as TCRdb lists it. The gene calls are TRBV7-3 and TRBJ2-1. Germline V gene lookup returns CDR1 SGHTA and CDR2 FQGTGA. The CDR3 adds up to 15 amino acids, both ends counted. CDR3 protein: CASRPDASSYNELRI.

This clonotype was seen more than once but under ten times. The chain employs TRBV7-6 and TRBJ2-5, with TRBD1 matching over 10 bases. Germline loops: CDR1 SGHVS, CDR2 FNYEAQ. The CDR3 spans 15 residues. J gave up 5 bases and V 4 bases, and 7 bases lay outside the gene matches. CDR3 region: CASSSGQGIFETQYF. The CDR3 nucleotides read TGTGCCAGCAGCTCGGGACAGGGGATTTTCGAGACCCAGTACTTC.

This clonotype is medium-sized in the sample. The rearrangement links TRBV10-3 to TRBJ2-7, with no clear D. Germline loops: CDR1 ENHRY, CDR2 SYGVKD. V was trimmed by 3 bases and J by 2 bases, leaving 5 bases between them. The length of the CDR3 is 12 residues. CDR3 in amino acids: CAISDHPYEQYF. CDR3 coding DNA: TGTGCCATCAGTGACCATCCCTACGAGCAGTACTTC.

This clonotype was observed at least ten times. The chain has TRBV4-1 and TRBJ2-7; 11 bases map to TRBD2. V shed 4 bases, J shed 6 bases, and the junction held 11 bases outside the gene matches. Per germline, CDR1 MGHRA and CDR2 YSYEKL. The CDR3 covers 16 residues. The CDR3: CASSLVSSGRTSEQYF. The CDR3 coding sequence is TGCGCCAGCAGCCTTGTTTCTAGCGGGAGGACCAGCGAGCAGTACTTC.

The table lists this clonotype with a few counts. V gene TRBV28 combines with J gene TRBJ2-2; D may correspond to TRBD1 or TRBD2 (6 bases each). The CDR3 consists of 15 residues. CDR1 MDHEN and CDR2 SYDVKM come from the germline V gene. Trimming cost V 3 bases and J 3 bases, with 11 bases left between them. In DNA form, the CDR3 reads TGTGCCAGCAGTTTGGGGGGCCGGGACACCGGGGAGCTGTTTTTT. Amino acids: CASSLGGRDTGELFF.

This chain joins TRBV19 and TRBJ1-2; perhaps TRBD1 as D (6 bases). This CDR3 has 22 amino acids. Trimming took 3 bases from V and 3 from J, leaving 35 bases between them. CDR1 LNHDA and CDR2 SQIVND come from the germline V gene (reference sequence). CDR3 in amino acids: CASSMGGLYNQPQQGFYYGYTF. CDR3 sequence (DNA): TGTGCCAGTAGTATGGGCGGATTGTACAATCAGCCCCAGCAGGGGTTCTACTATGGCTACACCTTC.

In regard to this clonotype: Because the CDR3's place on the DNA is in doubt, the DNA is left out and the CDR3 is given as listed by TCRdb. The V gene is TRBV7-3, the J gene TRBJ2-3; the D call of TRBD2 is as the table states it, not checked on the DNA. Germline V CDR1 and CDR2: SGHTA, FQGTGA. The CDR3 extends over 22 residues, inclusive of both ends. This CDR3 reads CASNKQGGGYTFGSGTPDTQYF.

This chain connects TRBV7-9 to TRBJ2-3; TRBD2 might be the D (5 bases). The CDR3 spans 15 residues. V was trimmed by 2 bases and J by 5 bases, leaving 14 bases between them. Germline loops: CDR1 SEHNR, CDR2 FQNEAQ (reference sequence). CDR3 coding DNA: TGTGCCAGCAGCTTAAGCGGCTACGCCGGAGATACGCAGTATTTT. It specifies CASSLSGYAGDTQYF.

This clonotype was recorded many times. V is TRBV6-6 and J is TRBJ2-6; D is unclear. V shed 0 bases and J shed 0 bases, with 6 bases lying between them. Per the germline V gene, CDR1 is MNHNY and CDR2 is SVGAGI (reference sequence). This CDR3 spans 16 amino acids. CDR3 residues: CASSYSGDSGANVLTF. Written as DNA, the CDR3 is TGTGCCAGCAGTTACTCTGGTGACTCTGGGGCCAACGTCCTGACTTTC.

The chain carries TRBV7-7 and TRBJ2-2; 11 bases align to TRBD2. This CDR3 has 16 amino acids. Germline V lookup: CDR1 SSHAT, CDR2 FNYEAQ (reference sequence). Trimming cost V 5 bases and J 0 bases; bases outside gene matches: 2. CDR3 sequence reads: CASSVTSGANTGELFF. In DNA, the CDR3 is TGTGCCAGCAGCGTGACTAGCGGGGCGAACACCGGGGAGCTGTTTTTT.

In its sample, this clonotype ranks as medium-sized. DNA of the CDR3: TGTGCCAGCAGAACCCCAGGGGGCAATGAGCAGTTCTTC. It is translated as CASRTPGGNEQFF. The J gene is TRBJ2-1, the V gene TRBV7-2, with 7 bases aligning to TRBD1. The CDR3 totals 13 residues. Germline V gives CDR1 SGHTA, CDR2 FQGNSA. The V and J ends lost 6 bases and 6 bases, in that order; junction bases with no gene match: 5. Complete variable domain (other parts from reference TRBV7-2 and TRBJ2-1): GAGVSQSPSNKVTEKGKDVELRCDPISGHTALYWYRQSLGQGLEFLIYFQGNSAPDKSGLPSDRFSAERTGGSVSTLTIQRTQQEDSAVYLCASRTPGGNEQFFGPGTRLTVL.

The chain recombines TRBV27 with TRBJ2-2; D gene uncertain. The CDR3 length is 13 residues. The germline V gene has CDR1 MNHEY and CDR2 SMNVEV (reference sequence). The germline V and J ends were trimmed by 4 bases and 5 bases, with 8 bases remaining between them. CDR3 nucleotides: TGTGCCAGCAGTTCCCAGCGAACCGGGGAGCTGTTTTTT. As protein: CASSSQRTGELFF.

V gene TRBV2 combines with J gene TRBJ2-2, with 9 bases that match TRBD1. The ends lost 5 bases at V and 5 bases at J; junction bases unmatched: 3. Germline CDR1 and CDR2: SNHLY and FYNNEI. The CDR3 extends over 14 amino acids. This chain's CDR3 is CASSSGTGTGELFF. DNA for the CDR3: TGTGCCAGCAGTTCCGGGACAGGGACCGGGGAGCTGTTTTTT.

The count of this clonotype is one. V usage is TRBV20-1 and J usage is TRBJ1-1; D is undetermined. Germline assignment: CDR1 DFQATT and CDR2 SNEGSKA (reference sequence). The CDR3 consists of 11 residues. Trimming pared 6 bases from V and 5 bases from J, leaving 10 bases between. The CDR3 loop is CSAPTETEAFF. The CDR3 DNA sequence: TGCAGTGCCCCCACGGAGACTGAAGCTTTCTTT.

The genes are TRBV7-2 and TRBJ1-5; weak D call: TRBD1 (6 bases). The CDR3 spans 16 residues. Germline V CDR1 and CDR2: SGHTA, FQGNSA. V gave up 3 bases and J gave up 3 bases, with 15 bases separating them. The CDR3 sequence: CASSFGWTAFNQPQHF. CDR3 in DNA: TGTGCCAGCAGCTTTGGGTGGACAGCCTTCAATCAGCCCCAGCATTTT.